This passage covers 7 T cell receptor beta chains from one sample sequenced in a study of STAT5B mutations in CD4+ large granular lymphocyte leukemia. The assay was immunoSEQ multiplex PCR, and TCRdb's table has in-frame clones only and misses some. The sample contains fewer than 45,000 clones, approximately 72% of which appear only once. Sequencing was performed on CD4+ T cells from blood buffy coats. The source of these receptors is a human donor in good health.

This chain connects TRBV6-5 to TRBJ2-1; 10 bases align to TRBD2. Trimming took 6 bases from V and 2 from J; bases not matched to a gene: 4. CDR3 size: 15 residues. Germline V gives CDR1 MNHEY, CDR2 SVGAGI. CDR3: CASRRTSGAYNEQFF. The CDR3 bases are TGTGCCAGCAGAAGAACTAGCGGGGCCTACAATGAGCAGTTCTTC.

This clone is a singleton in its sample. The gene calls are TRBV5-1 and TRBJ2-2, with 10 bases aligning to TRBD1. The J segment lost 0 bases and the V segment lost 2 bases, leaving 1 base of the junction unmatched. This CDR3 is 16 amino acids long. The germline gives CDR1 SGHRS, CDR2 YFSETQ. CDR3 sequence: CASSLGTGANTGELFF. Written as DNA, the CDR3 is TGCGCCAGCAGCTTAGGGACAGGGGCGAACACCGGGGAGCTGTTTTTT.

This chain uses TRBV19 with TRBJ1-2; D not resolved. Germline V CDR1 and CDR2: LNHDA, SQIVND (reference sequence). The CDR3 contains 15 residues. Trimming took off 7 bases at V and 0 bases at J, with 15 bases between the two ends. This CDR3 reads CASTLGRGANYGYTF. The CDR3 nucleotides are TGTGCCAGTACCTTAGGACGGGGAGCTAACTATGGCTACACCTTC. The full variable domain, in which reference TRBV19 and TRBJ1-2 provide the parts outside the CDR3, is DGGITQSPKYLFRKEGQNVTLSCEQNLNHDAMYWYRQDPGQGLRLIYYSQIVNDFQKGDIAEGYSVSREKKESFPLTVTSAQKNPTAFYLCASTLGRGANYGYTFGSGTRLTVV.

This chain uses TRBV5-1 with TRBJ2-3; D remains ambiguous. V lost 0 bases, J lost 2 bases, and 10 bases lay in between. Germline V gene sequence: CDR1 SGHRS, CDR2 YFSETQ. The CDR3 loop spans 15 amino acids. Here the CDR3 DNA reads TGCGCCAGCAGCTTGGTCCAGCCTCACACAGATACGCAGTATTTT. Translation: CASSLVQPHTDTQYF.

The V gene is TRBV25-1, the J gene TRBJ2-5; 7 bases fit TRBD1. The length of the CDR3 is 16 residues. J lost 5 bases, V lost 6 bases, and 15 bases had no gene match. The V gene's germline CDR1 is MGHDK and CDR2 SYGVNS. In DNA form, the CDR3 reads TGTGCCAGCAGCGACCCTCCCTCACAGGGGCGGGAGACCCAGTACTTC. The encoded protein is CASSDPPSQGRETQYF. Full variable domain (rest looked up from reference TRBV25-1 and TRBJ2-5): EADIYQTPRYLVIGTGKKITLECSQTMGHDKMYWYQQDPGMELHLIHYSYGVNSTEKGDLSSESTVSRIRTEHFPLTLESARPSHTSQYLCASSDPPSQGRETQYFGPGTRLLVL.

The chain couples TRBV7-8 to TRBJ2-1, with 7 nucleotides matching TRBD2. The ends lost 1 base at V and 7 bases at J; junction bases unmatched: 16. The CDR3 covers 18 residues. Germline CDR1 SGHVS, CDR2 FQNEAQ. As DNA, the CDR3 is TGTGCCAGCAGCTTAGTCGGTTTTGTTTCCGGGAGGAGGAATGAGCAGTTCTTC. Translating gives CASSLVGFVSGRRNEQFF.

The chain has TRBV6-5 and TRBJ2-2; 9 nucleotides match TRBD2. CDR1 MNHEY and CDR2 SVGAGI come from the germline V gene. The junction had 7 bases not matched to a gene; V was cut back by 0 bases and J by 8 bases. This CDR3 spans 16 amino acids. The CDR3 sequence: CASSYSSSGTTGELFF. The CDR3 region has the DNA TGTGCCAGCAGTTACTCATCTAGCGGGACTACAGGGGAGCTGTTTTTT.